The clone carrying this TCR beta chain has a count of ten or more. This sample stems from a study of T cells after yellow fever vaccination. V was pared by 0 bases and J by 2 bases, with 8 bases of the junction left unmatched. CDR1 and CDR2 (germline): SGHTA, FQGTGA. The CDR3 runs 17 residues. Template-switching 5'RACE yielded the TCR cDNA; a universal primer site and UMIs were added in the process. TCRdb processed the 5' RACE reads anew with MiXCR; each CDR3 protein has one entry. The sample lists approximately 34,000 distinct CDR3 sequences; roughly a tenth were seen once. Sequencing used PBMCs, either bulk or a sorted T-cell subset (CD4+, CD8+, memory, or dextramer-sorted; not recorded which), obtained less than 16 days after the first yellow fever vaccination. V and J are TRBV7-3 and TRBJ2-3; 7 positions agree with TRBD2. This clonotype was obtained from a young man who received the YFV17D yellow fever vaccine. The CDR3 region is CASSLTGAGTDTDTQYF. The CDR3 DNA is TGTGCCAGCAGCTTAACGGGAGCGGGGACCGACACAGATACGCAGTATTTT.